This TCR beta chain was recorded in a study of blood T cell repertoires in COVID-19. Sequencing was performed with immunoSEQ multiplex PCR; in TCRdb, only in-frame clones are kept and a portion is missing. The sample records roughly 180,000 clones, roughly 90% being singletons. Germline V gene lookup returns CDR1 KGHSY and CDR2 FQNENV. The CDR3 is 15 residues long. J gave up 3 bases and V 0 bases, and 3 bases lay outside the gene matches. The sample holds one count of this clone. The TCR sequence derives from a woman aged 30 to 39 who had recovered from COVID-19. V usage is TRBV16 and J usage is TRBJ2-3; 7 nucleotides line up with TRBD1. Material: PBMCs or T cells enriched from blood (not recorded which). CDR3 in DNA: TGTGCCAGCAGCCAATCGAGGGGGCCTACAGATACGCAGTATTTT. Translated: CASSQSRGPTDTQYF.